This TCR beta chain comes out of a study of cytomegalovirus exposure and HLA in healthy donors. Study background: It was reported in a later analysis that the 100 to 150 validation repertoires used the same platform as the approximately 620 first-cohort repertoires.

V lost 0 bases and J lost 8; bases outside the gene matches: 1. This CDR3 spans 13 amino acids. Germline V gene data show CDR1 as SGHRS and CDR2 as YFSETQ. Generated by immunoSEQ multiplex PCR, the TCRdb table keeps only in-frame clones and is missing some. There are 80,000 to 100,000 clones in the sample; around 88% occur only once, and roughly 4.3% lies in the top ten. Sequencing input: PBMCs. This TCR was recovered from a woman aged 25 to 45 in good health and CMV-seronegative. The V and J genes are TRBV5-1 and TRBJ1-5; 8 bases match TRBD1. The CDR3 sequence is CASSLAGGEPQHF. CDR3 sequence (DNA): TGCGCCAGCAGCTTGGCAGGGGGCGAGCCCCAGCATTTT.